The next 21 T cell receptor beta chains were all read from a single sample in a study of CD8+ T cells in alopecia areata. Treatment noted: oral pan-JAK inhibitor, 5-10 mg twice daily. Sequencing templates came from extracted RNA that was reverse transcribed into cDNA. Clones were sequenced by immunoSEQ multiplex PCR, and TCRdb holds only the in-frame ones, with some missing. Here the sample spans 110,000 to 150,000 clones, about 88% being singletons. Sequencing used CD8+ T cells sorted from blood, obtained at week 4, from a patient treated with tofacitinib. These receptors came from a human donor with alopecia areata.

The genes are TRBV29-1 and TRBJ2-2; 10 bases agree with TRBD2. J gave up 4 bases and V 6 bases, and 8 bases lay outside the gene matches. Looked up from germline, CDR1 is SQVTM and CDR2 is ANQGSEA. The length of the CDR3 is 15 residues. The CDR3 reads CSVLSSGSLTGELFF. The CDR3 DNA is TGCAGCGTCCTATCTAGCGGGAGTCTCACCGGGGAGCTGTTTTTT.

The chain recombines TRBV9 with TRBJ2-7, with 7 bases identical to TRBD2. The V and J ends lost 3 bases and 3 bases, in that order; junction bases with no gene match: 9. The CDR3 totals 15 residues. Per germline, CDR1 SGDLS and CDR2 YYNGEE. The CDR3 coding sequence is TGTGCCAGCAGCGAGGAGGGGCTAGCGGTCTACGAGCAGTACTTC. Protein: CASSEEGLAVYEQYF.

This clone was seen many times. The chain recombines TRBV16 with TRBJ2-7; unclear D gene. The CDR3 is made up of 14 amino acids. The germline V and J ends were trimmed by 2 bases and 2 bases, with 10 bases remaining between them. Germline CDR1 is KGHSY and CDR2 is FQNENV. CDR3: CASSQGQSTYEQYF. CDR3 sequence (DNA): TGTGCCAGCAGCCAAGGCCAGAGCACCTACGAGCAGTACTTC.

The chain carries TRBV29-1 and TRBJ2-1; 8 nucleotides match TRBD1. The germline CDR1 and CDR2 sequences are SQVTM and ANQGSEA. The CDR3 contains 13 residues. V lost 6 bases and J lost 8; bases outside the gene matches: 9. CDR3 sequence: CSVPGTGTDEQFF. DNA for the CDR3: TGCAGCGTGCCCGGGACAGGAACTGATGAGCAGTTCTTC.

The chain recombines TRBV5-1 with TRBJ1-2; possible D gene TRBD1, 6 bases. This CDR3 is 15 amino acids long. CDR1 and CDR2 from the germline V gene are SGHRS and YFSETQ. Trimming took off 1 base at V and 6 bases at J, with 16 bases between the two ends. Here the CDR3 DNA reads TGCGCCAGCAGCTTGCGTAATGCAGGGGCGGATGGCTACACCTTC. It encodes CASSLRNAGADGYTF.

This clone was recorded a few times. V is TRBV28 and J is TRBJ2-7, with D uncertain. Trimming took 6 bases from V and 2 from J, leaving 5 bases between them. CDR3 length equals 11 residues. Germline V lookup: CDR1 MDHEN, CDR2 SYDVKM. CDR3: CASSQTYEQYF. The CDR3 nucleotides are TGTGCCAGCAGCCAAACCTACGAGCAGTACTTC.

This chain links TRBV4-1 with TRBJ1-4; D is undetermined. The CDR3 runs to 16 residues. Germline values: CDR1 MGHRA, CDR2 YSYEKL. V was cut by 3 bases and J by 3 bases, with 14 bases left in between. For the CDR3, the DNA is TGCGCCAGCAGCCACCCCTCGGACGGATCTAATGAAAAACTGTTTTTT. Protein product: CASSHPSDGSNEKLFF.

The rearrangement uses TRBV7-9 and TRBJ2-2; the D gene is possibly TRBD1 (5 bases). CDR3 length equals 18 residues. V was pared by 5 bases and J by 6 bases, with 25 bases between. The germline V gene has CDR1 SEHNR and CDR2 FQNEAQ (reference sequence). The CDR3 loop reads CASSLPPNSGISAGELFF. DNA of the CDR3: TGTGCCAGCAGCCTTCCGCCCAATTCAGGGATTAGTGCCGGGGAGCTGTTTTTT.

The chain carries TRBV6-5 and TRBJ2-2; 8 bases are shared with TRBD1. This CDR3 is built from 15 residues. Germline CDR1 MNHEY, CDR2 SVGAGI. Losses at the gene ends were 6 bases for V and 1 base for J; bases not matched to a gene: 4. CDR3 in DNA: TGTGCCAGCAGCCTGGGACAGGTGAACACCGGGGAGCTGTTTTTT. Residues: CASSLGQVNTGELFF.

V and J are TRBV4-2 and TRBJ2-7, with a possible D match to TRBD2 (6 bases). Looked up from germline, CDR1 is LGHNA and CDR2 is YNFKEQ. The CDR3 contains 16 residues. Trimming cost V 0 bases and J 0 bases, with 12 bases left between them. The CDR3 here is CASSQERAAGSYEQYF. CDR3 sequence (DNA): TGTGCCAGCAGCCAAGAGAGGGCAGCGGGCTCCTACGAGCAGTACTTC.

The chain uses TRBV27 and TRBJ2-7, with TRBD2 as a possible D gene (5 bases). V was shortened by 5 bases and J by 2 bases, with 16 bases between the two germline ends. This CDR3 spans 15 amino acids. The germline CDR1 and CDR2 sequences are MNHEY and SMNVEV (reference sequence). The CDR3 sequence: CASSPWTASPYEQYF. The CDR3 region has the DNA TGTGCCAGCAGTCCCTGGACTGCCTCCCCCTACGAGCAGTACTTC.

The chain recombines TRBV25-1 with TRBJ2-1; 7 bases match TRBD2. This CDR3 has 18 amino acids. V dropped 2 bases and J dropped 2; count of bases not matched to a gene: 12. Germline V gene lookup returns CDR1 MGHDK and CDR2 SYGVNS. CDR3 protein: CASSEVLAETPPYNEQFF. CDR3 in DNA: TGTGCCAGCAGTGAAGTTCTAGCGGAGACCCCCCCCTACAATGAGCAGTTCTTC.

This clone was picked up one time. The genes are TRBV29-1 and TRBJ2-2, with TRBD2 as a possible D gene (5 bases). CDR1 and CDR2 (germline): SQVTM, ANQGSEA. This CDR3 has 11 amino acids. V was trimmed by 3 bases and J by 13 bases, leaving 12 bases between them. The CDR3, as DNA: TGCAGCGTTGACGGGGAAAGCGGGCTGTTTTTT. It yields the protein CSVDGESGLFF.

The gene calls are TRBV6-5 and TRBJ1-5; the D is unclear. Per the germline V gene, CDR1 is MNHEY and CDR2 is SVGAGI. The CDR3 has 16 amino acids. Trimming stripped 1 base from V and 0 bases from J, with 10 bases between. The DNA for the CDR3 is TGTGCCAGCAGTTACTACTCAGGCGATAGCAATCAGCCCCAGCATTTT. It encodes CASSYYSGDSNQPQHF.

This chain links TRBV5-4 with TRBJ1-1; possibly TRBD1 for D (5 bases). CDR3 length equals 14 residues. V was pared by 4 bases and J by 3 bases, with 13 bases between. Germline CDR1 reads SGHNT; CDR2 reads YYREEE (reference sequence). CDR3 sequence: CASSTPGRDTEAFF. CDR3 nucleotides: TGTGCCAGCAGCACCCCGGGACGGGACACTGAAGCTTTCTTT.

This sequence joins TRBV5-1 and TRBJ2-5, with D possibly TRBD2 on 6 matching bases. The CDR3 is 14 residues long. Germline V gene data show CDR1 as SGHRS and CDR2 as YFSETQ. Trimming removed 0 bases from V and 5 bases from J, with 11 bases in between. CDR3 bases: TGCGCCAGCAGCTTGGATCTAGCGACGGAGACCCAGTACTTC. It codes for CASSLDLATETQYF.

The J gene is TRBJ2-7, the V gene TRBV7-9, with D unresolved. In germline, CDR1 is SEHNR, CDR2 FQNEAQ (reference sequence). The CDR3 sequence is 13 residues long. The V end lost 4 bases, the J end lost 5 bases, and 12 bases lay between the germline ends. This CDR3 is CASSSEKTNEQYF. The CDR3, as DNA: TGTGCCAGCAGCTCAGAGAAGACGAACGAGCAGTACTTC.

The sample holds one count of this clone. The chain combines TRBV29-1 with TRBJ2-1; 7 bases agree with TRBD2. CDR3 length: 15 residues. Germline lookup yields CDR1 SQVTM and CDR2 ANQGSEA. The CDR3 DNA reads TGCAGTTTTCATACGGAGCGGGACCTGCGCGATGAGCAGTTCTTC. It is translated as CSFHTERDLRDEQFF.

The J gene is TRBJ2-7, the V gene TRBV18; 7 bases fit TRBD2. Germline V gives CDR1 KGHSH, CDR2 LQKENI. The CDR3 totals 21 residues. V shed 0 bases and J 3 bases; nucleotides not matched to a gene: 23. DNA of the CDR3: TGTGCCAGCTCACCACCGAGGATTAGAGGGAGGGCCATTTACCCCCACTACGAGCAGTACTTC. This gives the protein CASSPPRIRGRAIYPHYEQYF.

The chain couples TRBV30 to TRBJ2-2; the D gene could be TRBD1 or TRBD2 (5 bases each). CDR3 length: 12 amino acids. CDR1 is GTSNPN, CDR2 SVGIG, per germline (reference sequence). Between the trimmed V and J ends, which lost 3 bases and 6 bases, there was a span of 8 bases. The CDR3 nucleotides are TGTGCCTGGAGGATGGGGGCCGGGGAGCTGTTTTTT. It yields the protein CAWRMGAGELFF.

This sequence joins TRBV19 and TRBJ1-1; D remains ambiguous. CDR3 length: 13 amino acids. CDR1 LNHDA and CDR2 SQIVND come from the germline V gene (reference sequence). The V gene lost 3 bases and the J gene lost 14 bases, with 19 bases spanning the gap. DNA for the CDR3: TGTGCCAGTAGTATCAATCCCGGAACTGGAAGCTTCTTT. Amino acid sequence: CASSINPGTGSFF.